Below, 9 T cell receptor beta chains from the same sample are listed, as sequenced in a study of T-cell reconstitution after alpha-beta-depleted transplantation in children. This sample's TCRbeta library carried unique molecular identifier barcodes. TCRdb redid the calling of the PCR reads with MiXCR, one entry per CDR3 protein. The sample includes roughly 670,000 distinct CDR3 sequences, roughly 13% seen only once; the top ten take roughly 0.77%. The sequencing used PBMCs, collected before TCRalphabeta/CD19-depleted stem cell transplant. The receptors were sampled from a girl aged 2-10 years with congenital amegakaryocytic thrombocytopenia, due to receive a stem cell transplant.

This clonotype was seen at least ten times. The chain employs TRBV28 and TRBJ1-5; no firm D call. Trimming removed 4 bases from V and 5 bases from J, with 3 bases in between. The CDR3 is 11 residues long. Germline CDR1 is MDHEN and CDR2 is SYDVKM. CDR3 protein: CASSSDQPQHF. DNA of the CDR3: TGTGCCAGCAGTTCGGATCAGCCCCAGCATTTT.

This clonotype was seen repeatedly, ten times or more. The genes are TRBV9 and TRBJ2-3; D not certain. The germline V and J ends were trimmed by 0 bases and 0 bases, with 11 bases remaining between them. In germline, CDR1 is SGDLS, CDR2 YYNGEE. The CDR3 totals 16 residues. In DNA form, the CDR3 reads TGTGCCAGCAGCGTAGCTACCAGCCCTAGCACAGATACGCAGTATTTT. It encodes CASSVATSPSTDTQYF. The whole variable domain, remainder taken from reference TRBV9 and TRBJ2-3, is DSGVTQTPKHLITATGQRVTLRCSPRSGDLSVYWYQQSLDQGLQFLIQYYNGEERAKGNILERFSAQQFPDLHSELNLSSLELGDSALYFCASSVATSPSTDTQYFGPGTRLTVL.

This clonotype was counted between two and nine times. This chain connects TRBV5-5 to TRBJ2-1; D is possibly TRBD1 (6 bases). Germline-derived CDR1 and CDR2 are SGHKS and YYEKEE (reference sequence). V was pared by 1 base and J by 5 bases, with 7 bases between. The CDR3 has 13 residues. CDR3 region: CASSLWDNNEQFF. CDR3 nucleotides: TGTGCCAGCAGCTTGTGGGACAACAATGAGCAGTTCTTC.

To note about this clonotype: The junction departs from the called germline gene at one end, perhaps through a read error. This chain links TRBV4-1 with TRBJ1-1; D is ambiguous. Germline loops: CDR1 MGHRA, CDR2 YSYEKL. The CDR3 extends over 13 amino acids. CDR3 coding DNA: TGCGCCAGCACCCAAGACGCGAACACTGAAGCTTTCTTT. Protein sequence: CASTQDANTEAFF.

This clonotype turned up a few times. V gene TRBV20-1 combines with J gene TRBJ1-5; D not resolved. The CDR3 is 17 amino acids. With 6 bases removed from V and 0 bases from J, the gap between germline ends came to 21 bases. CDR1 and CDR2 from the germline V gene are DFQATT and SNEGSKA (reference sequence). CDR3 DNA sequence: TGCAGTGCCAGCCGGGCCCCGCTCCCGTATAGCAATCAGCCCCAGCATTTT. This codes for CSASRAPLPYSNQPQHF.

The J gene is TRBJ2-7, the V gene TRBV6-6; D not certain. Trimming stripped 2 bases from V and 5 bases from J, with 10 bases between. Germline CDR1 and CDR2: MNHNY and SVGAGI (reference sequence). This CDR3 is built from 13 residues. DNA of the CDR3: TGTGCCAGCAGTTACCGGGCCCTGGACGAGCAGTACTTC. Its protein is CASSYRALDEQYF.

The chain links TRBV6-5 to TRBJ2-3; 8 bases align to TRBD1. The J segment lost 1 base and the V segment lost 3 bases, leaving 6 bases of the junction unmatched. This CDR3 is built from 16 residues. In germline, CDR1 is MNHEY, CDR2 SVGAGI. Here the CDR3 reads CASSYGSTGGTDTQYF. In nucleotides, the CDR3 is TGTGCCAGCAGTTATGGGTCGACAGGGGGCACAGATACGCAGTATTTT.

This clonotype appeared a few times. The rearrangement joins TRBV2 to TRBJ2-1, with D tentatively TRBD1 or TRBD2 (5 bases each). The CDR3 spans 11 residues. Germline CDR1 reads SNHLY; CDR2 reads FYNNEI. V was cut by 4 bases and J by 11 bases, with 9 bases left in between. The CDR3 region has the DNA TGTGCCAGCAGTGTCGGGGCGAAGCAGTTCTTC. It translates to CASSVGAKQFF. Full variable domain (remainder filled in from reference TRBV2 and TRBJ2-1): EPEVTQTPSHQVTQMGQEVILRCVPISNHLYFYWYRQILGQKVEFLVSFYNNEISEKSEIFDDQFSVERPDGSNFTLKIRSTKLEDSAMYFCASSVGAKQFFGPGTRLTVL.

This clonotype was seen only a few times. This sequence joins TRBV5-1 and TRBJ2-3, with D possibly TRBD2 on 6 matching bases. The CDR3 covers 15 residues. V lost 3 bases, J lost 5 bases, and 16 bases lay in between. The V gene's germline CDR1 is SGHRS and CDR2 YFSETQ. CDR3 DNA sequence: TGCGCCAGCAGCTCGGGGGTACCATCAGGAGATACGCAGTATTTT. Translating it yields CASSSGVPSGDTQYF.